The 32 T cell receptor beta chains presented below share a single source sample, sequenced in a study of OX40 agonist ivuxolimab in advanced cancers. Clones were sequenced by immunoSEQ multiplex PCR, and TCRdb holds only the in-frame ones, with some missing. This sample carries 20,000 to 25,000 clones, approximately 84% of them seen once, and the ten largest clones take nearly 35%. Sample: CD4+ or CD8+ T cells sorted from blood, taken in a trial of the OX40 agonist ivuxolimab. These receptor sequences come from an adult with an advanced solid tumor such as melanoma, head and neck, liver or kidney cancer.

The chain employs TRBV6-5 and TRBJ2-5; 12 nucleotides line up with TRBD1. With the DNA end fitting TRBJ2-7 better, the J assignment may be wrong. CDR3 length: 14 amino acids. Germline V gene data show CDR1 as MNHEY and CDR2 as SVGAGI. CDR3 sequence reads: CASSFGTGGSEQYF. CDR3 DNA sequence: TGTGCCAGCAGTTTCGGGACAGGGGGCAGCGAGCAGTACTTC.

In DNA, the CDR3 is TGTGCCAGCAGTGATGCCCTCTCCTACGAGCAGTACTTC. This codes for CASSDALSYEQYF. The chain has TRBV6-5 and TRBJ2-5, with unresolved D. The J call could be wrong; TRBJ2-7 is a better fit for the DNA end. Per the germline V gene, CDR1 is MNHEY and CDR2 is SVGAGI. There are 13 residues in the CDR3.

The genes are TRBV7-2 and TRBJ1-2; no firm D call. The CDR3 has 15 amino acids. Germline CDR1 and CDR2: SGHTA and FQGNSA. V was pared by 5 bases and J by 1 base, with 14 bases between. The CDR3 sequence: CASSPEASFNYGYTF. As DNA, the CDR3 is TGTGCCAGCAGCCCAGAGGCCAGTTTTAACTATGGCTACACCTTC.

This clone is a singleton in its sample. This rearrangement joins TRBV4-1 to TRBJ2-7; D possibly corresponds to TRBD1 (6 bases). V was clipped by 3 bases and J by 5 bases, with 23 bases between them. The CDR3 has 17 residues. The germline gives CDR1 MGHRA, CDR2 YSYEKL. The CDR3 coding sequence is TGCGCCAGCAGCCATCACCCTCTAGGGGGTGGGGTGAACGAGCAGTACTTC. Protein: CASSHHPLGGGVNEQYF.

The chain employs TRBV9 and TRBJ2-7; 7 bases are a match to TRBD2. Unmatched junction bases numbered 8, after V lost 4 bases and J lost 4 bases. The CDR3 has 14 amino acids. CDR1 is SGDLS and CDR2 is YYNGEE in the germline V gene. The CDR3, as DNA: TGTGCCAGCAGCTCCGGGACTATTTCTTACGAGCAGTACTTC. This codes for CASSSGTISYEQYF.

This chain links TRBV5-1 with TRBJ2-1; 9 bases fit TRBD2. With V trimmed by 0 bases and J by 6 bases, 10 bases remained unmatched. Germline V CDR1 and CDR2: SGHRS, YFSETQ. CDR3 size: 17 residues. The CDR3 bases are TGCGCCAGCAGCTTGGCCTGGGGCGCGGGAGGGGGCAATGAGCAGTTCTTC. This codes for CASSLAWGAGGGNEQFF.

J is TRBJ1-2 and V is TRBV11-3; D unresolved. The germline CDR1 and CDR2 sequences are SGHNT and YENEEA. The CDR3 loop spans 13 amino acids. V lost 5 bases and J 4 bases, leaving 11 bases between the germline ends. The CDR3 region is CASSLGKTYGYTF. The CDR3, as DNA: TGTGCCAGCAGCCTCGGAAAGACCTATGGCTACACCTTC.

The V call is TRBV29-1, the J call TRBJ1-1; 8 bases match TRBD1. Germline values: CDR1 SQVTM, CDR2 ANQGSEA. The CDR3 length is 14 residues. After removal of 2 bases from V and 5 bases from J, the junction contained 7 bases not matched to a gene. The CDR3 DNA reads TGCAGCGTTGAATCTCCGGGACAGGAAACTGAAGCTTTCTTT. This sequence encodes CSVESPGQETEAFF.

The chain couples TRBV28 to TRBJ2-5, with TRBD2 matching over 7 bases. CDR3 length: 11 amino acids. Germline assignment: CDR1 MDHEN and CDR2 SYDVKM. V trimming: 8 bases; J trimming: 11 bases; junction bases outside the gene matches: 8. CDR3 coding DNA: TGTGCCAGCTCGGGGGGAAGGGAGCAGTACTTC. This codes for CASSGGREQYF.

This CDR3 reads CASGGQGSTEAFF. The CDR3 DNA is TGTGCCAGCGGGGGACAGGGGTCAACTGAAGCTTTCTTT. The gene calls are TRBV27 and TRBJ1-1; 10 bases map to TRBD1. Germline trimming cut 8 bases from V and 5 bases from J; bases unmatched to any gene: 5. Germline-derived CDR1 and CDR2 are MNHEY and SMNVEV (reference sequence). The CDR3 sequence is 13 residues long.

V and J are TRBV9 and TRBJ2-1; 8 bases are a match to TRBD2. The length of the CDR3 is 17 residues. CDR1 and CDR2 from the germline V gene are SGDLS and YYNGEE. Unmatched junction bases numbered 8, after V lost 0 bases and J lost 3 bases. Written as DNA, the CDR3 is TGTGCCAGCAGCGTAGATTGGGGCGGGAGGAACTACAATGAGCAGTTCTTC. Translating it yields CASSVDWGGRNYNEQFF.

J is TRBJ2-7 and V is TRBV6-5; D uncertain. Trimming shortened V by 0 bases and J by 2 bases, and 11 bases separated the two germline ends. Germline CDR1 reads MNHEY; CDR2 reads SVGAGI. The length of the CDR3 is 15 residues. CDR3 nucleotides: TGTGCCAGCAGTTACTCTTACCCCGTAGCCTACGAGCAGTACTTC. Amino acid sequence: CASSYSYPVAYEQYF.

V is TRBV5-1 and J is TRBJ2-7; no clear D. In germline, CDR1 is SGHRS, CDR2 YFSETQ. V gave up 3 bases and J gave up 3 bases, with 10 bases separating them. The CDR3 is 13 residues long. As DNA, the CDR3 is TGCGCCAGCAGCTGGACCCCAGGCTACGAGCAGTACTTC. Translated: CASSWTPGYEQYF.

The chain is built from TRBV7-6 and TRBJ2-1, with 7 bases matching TRBD2. V shed 3 bases, J shed 1 base, and the junction held 3 bases outside the gene matches. Germline V lookup: CDR1 SGHVS, CDR2 FNYEAQ. The CDR3 totals 15 residues. The CDR3 DNA reads TGTGCCAGCAGCTTTACAGCGGGGTCCTACAATGAGCAGTTCTTC. Translated, it gives CASSFTAGSYNEQFF.

The V call is TRBV6-4, the J call TRBJ2-1; D uncertain. The CDR3 has 15 amino acids. Deletions cut 2 bases from V and 0 bases from J, with 8 bases between. Germline V gene lookup returns CDR1 MRHNA and CDR2 SNTAGT. The CDR3 is CASSDGLSSYNEQFF. Written as DNA, the CDR3 is TGTGCCAGCAGTGACGGGCTCAGCTCCTACAATGAGCAGTTCTTC.

The chain has TRBV9 and TRBJ2-1; 11 bases are a match to TRBD2. Unmatched junction bases numbered 6, after V lost 0 bases and J lost 1 base. The CDR3 extends over 18 amino acids. Looked up from germline, CDR1 is SGDLS and CDR2 is YYNGEE. The CDR3 region is CASSVEGTSGGSYNEQFF. CDR3 DNA sequence: TGTGCCAGCAGCGTAGAGGGGACTAGCGGAGGATCCTACAATGAGCAGTTCTTC.

The chain couples TRBV7-9 to TRBJ2-1; D is unresolved. Trimming cost V 5 bases and J 7 bases, with 15 bases left between them. From germline, CDR1 is SEHNR and CDR2 FQNEAQ (reference sequence). This CDR3 has 14 residues. The CDR3 DNA follows: TGTGCCAGCAGCGCGGTGATGTCTTGGAATGAGCAGTTCTTC. Protein sequence: CASSAVMSWNEQFF.

The chain employs TRBV4-1 and TRBJ1-1; 10 nucleotides align to TRBD1. J lost 5 bases, V lost 4 bases, and 7 bases had no gene match. This CDR3 region has 15 residues. The germline V gene encodes CDR1 MGHRA and CDR2 YSYEKL. For the CDR3, the DNA is TGCGCCAGCAGCCTTCGACAGGGGGCAAATACTGAAGCTTTCTTT. It is translated as CASSLRQGANTEAFF.

The chain has TRBV19 and TRBJ2-1; D might be TRBD2 (6 bases). This CDR3 is 13 amino acids long. V dropped 6 bases and J dropped 9 bases, with 15 bases sitting between them. Germline-derived CDR1 and CDR2 are LNHDA and SQIVND (reference sequence). The CDR3: CASRLTGAGEQFF. In DNA, the CDR3 is TGTGCCAGTAGGCTGACGGGAGCCGGTGAGCAGTTCTTC.

This chain joins TRBV4-2 and TRBJ2-3; 7 bases are shared with TRBD2. In germline, CDR1 is LGHNA, CDR2 YNFKEQ. After removal of 0 bases from V and 4 bases from J, the junction contained 16 bases not matched to a gene. The CDR3 extends over 19 amino acids. In nucleotides, the CDR3 is TGTGCCAGCAGCCAAGAGGGGCCTCCCTCGGGAGGATTTGCAGATACGCAGTATTTT. Translated: CASSQEGPPSGGFADTQYF.

This chain joins TRBV2 and TRBJ2-7; D gene ambiguous. With 5 bases removed from V and 4 bases from J, the gap between germline ends came to 9 bases. In germline, CDR1 is SNHLY, CDR2 FYNNEI. This CDR3 contains 12 residues. The CDR3 region has the DNA TGTGCCAGCAGTTCCCTGGGTTACGAGCAGTACTTC. It specifies CASSSLGYEQYF.

V gene TRBV28 combines with J gene TRBJ2-7; D may be TRBD2 (6 bases). Germline V CDR1 and CDR2: MDHEN, SYDVKM. V was shortened by 4 bases and J by 5 bases, with 18 bases between the two germline ends. The CDR3 contains 15 residues. The CDR3 loop is CASSWGGTPGDEQYF. The CDR3, as DNA: TGTGCCAGCAGTTGGGGCGGGACCCCTGGCGACGAGCAGTACTTC.

This sequence joins TRBV9 and TRBJ2-2; D may be TRBD2 (5 bases). Trimming cost V 3 bases and J 4 bases, with 13 bases left between them. The CDR3 is 15 residues long. Germline V lookup: CDR1 SGDLS, CDR2 YYNGEE. The CDR3 sequence is CASSAQTSGTGELFF. In nucleotides, the CDR3 is TGTGCCAGCAGCGCCCAAACTAGTGGCACCGGGGAGCTGTTTTTT.

Of note for this clone: The CDR3 end shows no conserved phenylalanine or tryptophan, and so a read error is likely. The chain links TRBV5-6 to TRBJ1-2; D uncertain. Germline V gene data show CDR1 as SGHDT and CDR2 as YYEEEE. CDR3 length: 14 amino acids. V was cut by 2 bases and J by 8 bases, with 16 bases left in between. The CDR3 spells CASSLGRGSGGYTS. CDR3 DNA sequence: TGTGCCAGCAGCTTAGGACGGGGTTCGGGGGGCTACACCTCC.

On this clone itself: A read error may account for a junction end that differs from germline. The J gene is TRBJ2-1, the V gene TRBV7-9; D call uncertain. The germline CDR1 and CDR2 sequences are SEHNR and FQNEAQ (reference sequence). This CDR3 spans 12 amino acids. CDR3 in amino acids: CASSSLDKEQFF. CDR3 DNA: TGTGCCAGCAGCTCCCTCGACAAAGAGCAGTTCTTC. The variable domain in full, with the rest retrieved from reference TRBV7-9 and TRBJ2-1, is DTGVSQNPRHKITKRGQNVTFRCDPISEHNRLYWYRQTLGQGPEFLTYFQNEAQLEKSRLLSDRFSAERPKGSFSTLEIQRTEQGDSAMYLCASSSLDKEQFFGPGTRLTVL.

The chain joins TRBV5-5 to TRBJ1-3; D unclear. CDR1 and CDR2 from the germline V gene are SGHKS and YYEKEE (reference sequence). The CDR3 runs to 15 residues. The V and J ends lost 0 bases and 4 bases respectively, with 11 bases between them. The CDR3 here is CASSLARTGGNTIYF. Here the CDR3 DNA reads TGTGCCAGCAGCTTGGCTAGGACGGGGGGAAACACCATATATTTT.

This clone has just one count. The V gene is TRBV27, the J gene TRBJ2-2; D is unclear. V was pared by 3 bases and J by 6 bases, with 5 bases between. The CDR3 has 12 residues. Germline V gene lookup returns CDR1 MNHEY and CDR2 SMNVEV (reference sequence). The CDR3 sequence is CASSLVSGELFF. CDR3 sequence (DNA): TGTGCCAGCAGTTTGGTTTCCGGGGAGCTGTTTTTT.

The CDR3 bases are TGTGCCAGCAGTTACGAGAGGAATGGCTACACCTTC. Protein: CASSYERNGYTF. This chain joins TRBV6-6 and TRBJ1-2, with unresolved D. The CDR3 is 12 residues long. Trimming cost V 2 bases and J 6 bases, with 7 bases left between them. Germline CDR1 reads MNHNY; CDR2 reads SVGAGI (reference sequence).

The V call is TRBV2, the J call TRBJ2-7; possible D gene TRBD2, 6 bases. Trimming shortened V by 11 bases and J by 5 bases, and 16 bases separated the two germline ends. The length of the CDR3 is 12 residues. Looked up from germline, CDR1 is SNHLY and CDR2 is FYNNEI. CDR3 sequence reads: CAGGDFRHEQYF. The CDR3 bases are TGTGCCGGCGGGGACTTCCGCCACGAGCAGTACTTC.

This chain joins TRBV5-1 and TRBJ2-7; 7 bases match TRBD2. V lost 0 bases, J lost 3 bases, and 6 bases stayed unmatched. The CDR3 covers 15 residues. The V gene's germline CDR1 is SGHRS and CDR2 YFSETQ. The CDR3 loop is CASSLGAGTNYEQYF. The CDR3 nucleotides are TGCGCCAGCAGCTTGGGAGCGGGGACCAACTACGAGCAGTACTTC.

This clone was observed once. The rearrangement joins TRBV10-3 to TRBJ2-5; 7 bases align to TRBD1. This CDR3 has 14 residues. Germline CDR1 reads ENHRY; CDR2 reads SYGVKD. V shed 4 bases, J shed 5 bases, and the junction held 7 bases outside the gene matches. In DNA form, the CDR3 reads TGTGCCATCAGTGTCAGGGGGATGTCCGAGACCCAGTACTTC. It translates to CAISVRGMSETQYF.

The chain recombines TRBV6-5 with TRBJ2-5; D gene ambiguous. Trimming shortened V by 4 bases and J by 5 bases, and 11 bases separated the two germline ends. Germline CDR1 reads MNHEY; CDR2 reads SVGAGI. The CDR3 length is 13 residues. The CDR3, as DNA: TGTGCCAGCAGTTTGGAAGTGCGTGAGACCCAGTACTTC. Residues: CASSLEVRETQYF.